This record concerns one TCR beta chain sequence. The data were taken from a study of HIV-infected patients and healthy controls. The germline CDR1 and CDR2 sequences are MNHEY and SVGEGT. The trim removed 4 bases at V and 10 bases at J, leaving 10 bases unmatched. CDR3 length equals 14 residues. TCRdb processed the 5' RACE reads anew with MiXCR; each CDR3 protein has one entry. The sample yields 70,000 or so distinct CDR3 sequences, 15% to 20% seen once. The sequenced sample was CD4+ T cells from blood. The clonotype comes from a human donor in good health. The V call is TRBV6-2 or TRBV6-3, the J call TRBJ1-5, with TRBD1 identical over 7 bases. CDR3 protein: CASSSGQPQGPQHF. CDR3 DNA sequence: TGTGCCAGCAGTTCGGGACAGCCCCAAGGTCCCCAGCATTTT.